This T cell receptor beta chain came from a study of T cells expressing NK-cell markers. Whole-study context: CD3+CD56+NKG2C+, CD3+CD56+NKG2C- and CD3+CD56-NKG2C+ T cells, once sorted, supplied the TCR beta repertoires. HCMV seropositivity marked seven of the eight sequenced donors; one was seronegative. Study-wide findings and caveats: Dominance of the CD3+CD56-NKG2C+ fraction by these clonotypes also held in four donors.

TCRdb reworked the 5' RACE reads into one entry per CDR3 protein, no DNA. This table lists some 600,000 distinct CDR3 sequences. Per the germline V gene, CDR1 is SGHAT and CDR2 is FQDESV (reference sequence). This CDR3 is 18 amino acids long. With respect to this clonotype: No antigen is known for it.

The sequenced sample was blood T cells: a sorted CD56 or NKG2C T cell subset, CD4+ or CD8+ T cells, or bulk PBMC T cells (not recorded which). The TCR was taken from a man in his late teens or twenties in good health. This chain joins TRBV11-1 and TRBJ2-1; TCRdb selects TRBD2, and the lack of DNA leaves this call unchecked. CDR3 amino acids: CASSPYGGSAGTNNEQFF. Using reference TRBV11-1 and TRBJ2-1 for the parts outside the CDR3, the full variable domain is EAEVAQSPRYKITEKSQAVAFWCDPISGHATLYWYRQILGQGPELLVQFQDESVVDDSQLPKDRFSAERLKGVDSTLKIQPAELGDSAMYLCASSPYGGSAGTNNEQFFGPGTRLTVL.